This T cell receptor beta chain appears in the sequencing data of a study of post-analysis software for immune sequencing data (dated by TCRdb to the mid-2010s). Regarding the complete study: Relapsing-remitting, secondary progressive and progressive-relapsing multiple sclerosis were recorded as disease courses, and subtype annotation was lacking for some patients. A subset of samples was prepared in parallel using single-end sample barcoding, then pooled and co-amplified after Illumina adapter ligation. The patient repertoires were set against around eleven previously published healthy control repertoires from donors whose ages ranged from about 6 to 26 years. Study-wide conclusions, independent of this receptor: Significantly higher frequencies in patients than in controls were found for roughly five TRBV segments, including TRBV5-6, TRBV5-1 and TRBV20-1. Significantly lower normalized Chao1 diversity was found in multiple sclerosis patients than in controls, suggesting substantial peripheral T-cell clonal expansion. The control group was slightly older than the multiple sclerosis patient group. When samples were clustered directly using the F measure, samples prepared in the same batch co-clustered strongly, which prompted a batch-effect correction.

Library prep was done by PCR. The run used an Illumina HiSeq 2500. Unique molecular identifiers were incorporated into TCR beta cDNA libraries to reduce PCR and sequencing biases. Per 1 to 10 million input T cells, approximately 500,000 cDNA molecules were obtained, such that each molecule approximated one T cell. The patient libraries were prepared and sequenced using the same protocol as the earlier healthy control dataset. Samples belonging to the same batch were prepared together, multiplexed and sequenced on a shared HiSeq lane. As for the original processing: Raw barcoded reads were processed with MIGEC, and single-read molecular identifier groups were discarded before consensus assembly and CDR3 extraction. VDJtools was used for post-analysis of the clonotype tables, and diversity was normalized by down-sampling every dataset to the size of the smallest sample. In repertoire overlap clustering, CDR3 amino acid sequences, but not nucleotide sequences, were matched to correct batch-related cross-sample contamination. Using fastp trimming at Q25 and MiXCR clonotype assembly, TCRdb reanalyzed the public sequencing data and kept in-frame beta chains. Rows merge per CDR3 protein into single entries with the most common DNA and genes. TCRdb assigned the V and J calls; the authors' analysis was not used. The sample includes fewer than 700,000 distinct CDR3 sequences, with 40% to 50% observed a single time. Of the sample, under 2% is held by the ten largest clones.

TCR beta repertoires were profiled from peripheral blood of about a dozen young patients with multiple sclerosis to demonstrate the VDJtools post-analysis software. Multiple sclerosis patients were children and adolescents aged 6 to 15 years. Based on the germline V gene (reference sequence), the CDR1 and CDR2 sequences are DFQATT and SNEGSKA. V is reduced by 0 bases and J by 2 bases, leaving a spacing of 14 bases between them. The CDR3 runs 15 residues from the cysteine to the phenylalanine. The only DNA kept is the CDR3, 45 bases in frame from the first base. Regarding this clonotype: Its binding antigen is unknown. Nothing much larger sits one base from this clone, and base qualities are not available.

This receptor was identified in a girl aged 10-17 years with multiple sclerosis. Material: blood. Recombination joined TRBV20-1 with TRBJ2-7; the D gene could be either TRBD1 or TRBD2, each agreeing at 5 bases. CDR3 loop: CSARDLDRGAYEQYF. Read as DNA, the sequence is TGCAGTGCTAGAGATCTCGATAGGGGAGCCTACGAGCAGTACTTC.